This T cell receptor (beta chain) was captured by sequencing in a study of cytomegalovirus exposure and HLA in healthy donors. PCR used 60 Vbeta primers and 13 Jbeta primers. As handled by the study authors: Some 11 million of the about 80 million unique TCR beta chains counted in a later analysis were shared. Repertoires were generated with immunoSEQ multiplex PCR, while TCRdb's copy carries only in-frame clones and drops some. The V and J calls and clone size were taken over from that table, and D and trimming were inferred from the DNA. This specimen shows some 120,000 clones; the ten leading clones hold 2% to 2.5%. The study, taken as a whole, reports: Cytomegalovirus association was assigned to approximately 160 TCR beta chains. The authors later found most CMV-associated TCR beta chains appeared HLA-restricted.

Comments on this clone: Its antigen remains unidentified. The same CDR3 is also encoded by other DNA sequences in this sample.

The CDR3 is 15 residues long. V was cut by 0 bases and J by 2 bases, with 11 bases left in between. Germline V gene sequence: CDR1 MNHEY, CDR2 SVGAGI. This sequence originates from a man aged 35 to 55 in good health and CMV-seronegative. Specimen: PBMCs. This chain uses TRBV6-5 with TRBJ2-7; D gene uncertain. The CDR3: CASSYSGVPTYEQYF. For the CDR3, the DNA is TGTGCCAGCAGTTACTCCGGAGTACCGACCTACGAGCAGTACTTC.